This T cell receptor beta chain was obtained from a study of blood T cell repertoires in COVID-19. Unmatched junction bases numbered 4, after V lost 5 bases and J lost 3 bases. There are 14 residues in the CDR3. Germline V lookup: CDR1 KGHSH, CDR2 LQKENI. Method: immunoSEQ multiplex PCR; TCRdb's copy keeps in-frame clones and lacks some. The sample lists around 150,000 clones, about 88% occurring once. The origin of this receptor is a man aged 18-30 years with acute or convalescent COVID-19. The chain is built from TRBV18 and TRBJ1-1, with TRBD1 matching 9 bases. Material: peripheral blood. This CDR3 reads CASSSNRGHTEAFF. DNA of the CDR3: TGTGCCAGCTCATCGAACAGGGGGCACACTGAAGCTTTCTTT.